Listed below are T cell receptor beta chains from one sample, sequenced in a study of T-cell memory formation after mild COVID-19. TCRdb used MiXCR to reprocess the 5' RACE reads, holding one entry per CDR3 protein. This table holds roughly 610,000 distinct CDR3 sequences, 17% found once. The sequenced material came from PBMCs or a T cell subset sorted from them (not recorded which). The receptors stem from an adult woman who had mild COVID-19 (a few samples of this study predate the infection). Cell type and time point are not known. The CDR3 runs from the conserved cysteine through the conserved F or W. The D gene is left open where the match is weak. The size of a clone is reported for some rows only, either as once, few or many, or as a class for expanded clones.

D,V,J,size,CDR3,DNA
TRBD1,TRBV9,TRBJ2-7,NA,CAIPGQGKRWEQYF,TGTGCCATTCCGGGACAGGGAAAACGGTGGGAGCAGTACTTC
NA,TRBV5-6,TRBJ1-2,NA,CASSLLAYGYTF,TGTGCCAGCAGCTTGCTAGCGTATGGCTACACCTTC
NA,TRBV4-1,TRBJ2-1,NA,CASSQTGPGYNEQFF,TGCGCCAGCAGCCAGACCGGACCGGGGTACAATGAGCAGTTCTTC
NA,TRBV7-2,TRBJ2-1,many,CASSTSSYNEQFF,TGTGCCAGCAGTACGAGCTCCTACAATGAGCAGTTCTTC
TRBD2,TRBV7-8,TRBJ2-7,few,CASSWGFRGGPYEQYF,TGTGCCAGCAGCTGGGGGTTTAGGGGAGGGCCCTACGAGCAGTACTTC
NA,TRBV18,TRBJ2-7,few,CASSPWAKGSYEQYF,TGTGCCAGCTCACCATGGGCGAAGGGATCCTACGAGCAGTACTTC
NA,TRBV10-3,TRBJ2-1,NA,CAISEPPLDEQFF,TGTGCCATCAGTGAGCCCCCCTTAGATGAGCAGTTCTTC
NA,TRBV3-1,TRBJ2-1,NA,CASSQGGANNEQFF,TGTGCCAGCAGCCAAGGGGGGGCGAATAATGAGCAGTTCTTC
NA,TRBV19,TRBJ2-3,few,CASSSLLADTQYF,TGTGCCAGTAGTTCCCTTCTAGCAGATACGCAGTATTTT
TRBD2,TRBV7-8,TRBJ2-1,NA,CASSFYGRGSYNEQFF,TGTGCCAGCAGCTTTTACGGGAGGGGCTCCTACAATGAGCAGTTCTTC
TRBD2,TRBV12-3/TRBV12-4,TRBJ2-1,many,CASSLGDREGGEQFF,TGTGCCAGCAGTTTAGGAGATCGGGAGGGCGGTGAGCAGTTCTTC
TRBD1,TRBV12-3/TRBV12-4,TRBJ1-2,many,CASSWDSLKGYTF,TGTGCCAGCAGTTGGGACAGTCTGAAGGGCTACACCTTC
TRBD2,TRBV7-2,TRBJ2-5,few,CASSAIAGRQETQYF,TGTGCCAGCAGCGCGATAGCGGGGAGACAAGAGACCCAGTACTTC
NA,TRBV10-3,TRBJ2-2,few,CAISENSRDVDTGELFF,TGTGCCATCAGTGAGAATTCCCGAGACGTAGACACCGGGGAGCTGTTTTTT
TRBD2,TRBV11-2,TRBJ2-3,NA,CASRTRLAGGRSTDTQYF,TGTGCCAGCAGGACGAGACTAGCGGGAGGGCGTAGCACAGATACGCAGTATTTT
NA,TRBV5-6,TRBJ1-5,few,CASSLYNRVQPQHF,TGTGCCAGCAGCTTGTATAACAGGGTTCAGCCCCAGCATTTT
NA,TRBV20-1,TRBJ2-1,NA,CSARRAGLLSNEQFF,TGCAGTGCTAGACGGGCAGGGCTCCTGTCCAATGAGCAGTTCTTC
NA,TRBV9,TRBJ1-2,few,CASSPRGAEGYGYTF,TGTGCCAGCAGCCCCCGGGGGGCGGAGGGTTATGGCTACACCTTC
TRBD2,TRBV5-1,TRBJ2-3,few,CASCLAESTDTQYF,TGCGCCAGCTGTCTAGCGGAAAGCACAGATACGCAGTATTTT
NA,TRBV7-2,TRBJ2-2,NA,CASSLPVGGSTGELFF,TGTGCCAGCAGCCTACCAGTTGGGGGAAGCACCGGGGAGCTGTTTTTT
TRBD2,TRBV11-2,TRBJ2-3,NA,CASSSSISSGRADTQYF,TGTGCCAGCAGCTCGTCTATAAGTAGCGGGAGGGCAGATACGCAGTATTTT
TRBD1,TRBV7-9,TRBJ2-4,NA,CASGTGGNIQYF,TGTGCCAGTGGGACAGGGGGAAACATTCAGTACTTC
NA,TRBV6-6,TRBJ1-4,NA,CASAVRANEKLFF,TGTGCCAGCGCGGTCAGGGCTAATGAAAAACTGTTTTTT
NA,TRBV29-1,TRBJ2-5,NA,CSVASNLGQETQYF,TGCAGCGTTGCATCTAACTTGGGCCAAGAGACCCAGTACTTC
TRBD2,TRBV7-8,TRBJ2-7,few,CASSFGGGGGYEQYF,TGTGCCAGCAGCTTTGGCGGCGGGGGGGGGTACGAGCAGTACTTC
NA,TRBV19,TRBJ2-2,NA,CASRPAVFGTGELFF,TGTGCCAGTAGGCCTGCGGTTTTTGGCACCGGGGAGCTGTTTTTT
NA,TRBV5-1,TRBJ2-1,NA,CASSLGARAYNEQFF,TGCGCCAGCAGCTTGGGGGCGCGTGCCTACAATGAGCAGTTCTTC
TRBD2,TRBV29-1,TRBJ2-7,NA,CSVEVWRGAYEQYF,TGCAGCGTTGAAGTTTGGCGGGGGGCCTACGAGCAGTACTTC
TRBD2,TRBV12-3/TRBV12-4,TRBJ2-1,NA,CASSFGREGSLDEQFF,TGTGCCAGCAGTTTTGGGCGGGAGGGTTCCTTGGATGAGCAGTTCTTC
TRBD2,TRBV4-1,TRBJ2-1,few,CASSQGGAGGPSYNEQFF,TGCGCCAGCAGTCAAGGGGGAGCGGGGGGCCCCTCCTACAATGAGCAGTTCTTC
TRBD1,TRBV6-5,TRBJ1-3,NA,CASRLAQGNGNTIYF,TGTGCCAGCAGATTAGCACAGGGGAATGGAAACACCATATATTTT
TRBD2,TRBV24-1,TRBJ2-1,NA,CATSDWPWLAANNEQFF,TGTGCCACCAGTGATTGGCCCTGGCTAGCGGCAAACAATGAGCAGTTCTTC
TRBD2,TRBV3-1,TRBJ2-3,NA,CASSTHRGLAGTDTQYF,TGTGCCAGCAGCACCCACCGCGGACTAGCGGGAACAGATACGCAGTATTTT
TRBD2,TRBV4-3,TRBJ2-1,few,CASSHVAGGAVNEQFF,TGCGCCAGCAGCCATGTAGCGGGAGGAGCTGTCAATGAGCAGTTCTTC
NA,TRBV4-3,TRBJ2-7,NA,CASSQEIQANYEQYF,TGCGCCAGCAGCCAAGAGATACAGGCAAACTACGAGCAGTACTTC
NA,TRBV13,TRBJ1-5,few,CASSLGPQPQHF,TGTGCCAGCAGCTTAGGCCCCCAGCCCCAGCATTTT
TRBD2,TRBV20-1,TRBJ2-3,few,CSARAGAGVGADTQYF,TGCAGTGCCCGCGCGGGAGCGGGAGTGGGGGCAGATACGCAGTATTTT
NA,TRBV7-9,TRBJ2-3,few,CASTDIHRGPDTQYF,TGTGCCAGCACCGATATCCATCGCGGGCCAGATACGCAGTATTTT
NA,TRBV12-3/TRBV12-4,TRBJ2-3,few,CASRGPQDTQYF,TGTGCCAGCAGGGGACCCCAAGATACGCAGTATTTT
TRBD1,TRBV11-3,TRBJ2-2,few,CASSKPGQKNTGELFF,TGTGCCAGCAGCAAGCCGGGACAGAAGAACACCGGGGAGCTGTTTTTT
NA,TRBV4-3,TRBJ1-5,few,CASSQDDQGNQPQHF,TGCGCCAGCAGCCAAGATGACCAGGGTAATCAGCCCCAGCATTTT
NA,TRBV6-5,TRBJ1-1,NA,CASTSMGSAGIGTEAFF,TGTGCCAGCACTAGTATGGGTTCGGCAGGTATCGGCACTGAAGCTTTCTTT
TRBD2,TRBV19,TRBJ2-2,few,CASSISGTSGSMSTGELFF,TGTGCCAGTAGTATAAGCGGGACTAGCGGGAGTATGTCGACCGGGGAGCTGTTTTTT
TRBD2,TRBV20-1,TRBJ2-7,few,CSAIGLAGESSYEQYF,TGCAGTGCCATTGGACTAGCGGGGGAAAGCTCCTACGAGCAGTACTTC
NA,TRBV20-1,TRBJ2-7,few,CSASDRTYEQYF,TGCAGTGCTAGTGATAGAACCTACGAGCAGTACTTC
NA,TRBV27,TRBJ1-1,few,CASSLGTITEAFF,TGTGCCAGCAGTTTAGGCACAATCACTGAAGCTTTCTTT
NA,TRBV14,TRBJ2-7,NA,CASSQDWQGWNEQYF,TGTGCCAGCAGCCAAGATTGGCAGGGTTGGAACGAGCAGTACTTC
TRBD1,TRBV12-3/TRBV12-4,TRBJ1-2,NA,CASNQGGRNYGYTF,TGTGCCAGCAATCAGGGGGGGCGGAACTATGGCTACACCTTC
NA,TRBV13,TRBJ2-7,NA,CASSSGISSYEQYF,TGTGCCAGCAGCTCAGGCATATCTTCCTACGAGCAGTACTTC
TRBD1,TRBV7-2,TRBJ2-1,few,CASSLMGQGVNEQFF,TGTGCCAGCAGCTTAATGGGACAGGGGGTCAATGAGCAGTTCTTC
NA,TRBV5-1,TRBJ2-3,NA,CASSPDSSNPYTQYF,TGCGCCAGCAGCCCGGACAGCTCAAACCCCTATACGCAGTATTTT
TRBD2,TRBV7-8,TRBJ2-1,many,CASSPTTSGVGYEQFF,TGTGCCAGCAGCCCGACGACTAGCGGGGTCGGGTATGAGCAGTTCTTC
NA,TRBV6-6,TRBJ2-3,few,CASRSRASDTQYF,TGTGCCAGCAGGTCCCGTGCGTCAGATACGCAGTATTTT
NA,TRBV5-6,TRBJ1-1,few,CASSFHGWPGEAFF,TGTGCCAGCAGCTTCCATGGCTGGCCGGGTGAAGCTTTCTTT
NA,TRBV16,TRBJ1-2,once,CASSQWEVPYGYTF,TGTGCCAGCAGCCAATGGGAGGTGCCCTATGGCTACACCTTC